This TCR beta chain was identified in a study of ipilimumab plus nivolumab after autologous stem cell transplantation. The overall study: A median of roughly 8 nivolumab and roughly 5 ipilimumab doses were given.

Profiled with immunoSEQ multiplex PCR; TCRdb holds only in-frame clones, not every one. Among 9,500 to 15,000 clones listed, approximately 69% were seen once. CDR3 size: 15 residues. V was clipped by 6 bases and J by 1 base; unmatched bases: 2. The germline gives CDR1 SNHLY, CDR2 FYNNEI. This specimen was PBMCs, taken in a trial of ipilimumab plus nivolumab as post-transplant consolidation. The V and J genes are TRBV2 and TRBJ1-5; 11 bases fit TRBD1. The source is a male donor with diffuse large B-cell lymphoma. In DNA form, the CDR3 reads TGTGCCAGCAGGGGACAGGGGGTGAGCAATCAGCCCCAGCATTTT. Protein product: CASRGQGVSNQPQHF.